This note documents a single T cell receptor (beta chain) sequence. The length of the CDR3 is 15 residues. V was shortened by 6 bases and J by 6 bases, with 17 bases between the two germline ends. Germline-derived CDR1 and CDR2 are SNHLY and FYNNEI. The data were taken from a study of T cell changes during pregnancy in multiple sclerosis. Repertoires were generated with immunoSEQ multiplex PCR, while TCRdb's copy carries only in-frame clones and drops some. This table holds about 57,000 clones, 92% found once. This chain joins TRBV2 and TRBJ1-4; maybe TRBD1 (6 bases). The clonotype originates from a female donor with multiple sclerosis, enrolled in a pregnancy study. The source material was CD4+ T cells from peripheral blood mononuclear cells, sampled in the second trimester of pregnancy. Here the CDR3 DNA reads TGTGCCAGCAGGGGCGAACAGGGTGGTTATGAAAAACTGTTTTTT. This sequence encodes CASRGEQGGYEKLFF.